The clone carrying this TCR beta chain showed up just a few times. The antigen remains unidentified. The data stem from a study of response to subunit inactivated influenza vaccine. Study-wide findings and caveats: Authors suggested each seasonal influenza vaccination recruits few new T cells.

Trimming cost V 0 bases and J 6 bases; bases outside gene matches: 9. CDR3 length: 17 residues. TCRdb redid the calling of the RT-PCR reads with MiXCR, one entry per CDR3 protein. The sample has 500,000 to 600,000 distinct CDR3 sequences; 16% are singletons. Sequences were derived from CD4+ T cells sorted from PBMCs, sampled less than 25 months after vaccination. This receptor was taken from a man aged 50-75 years who received an inactivated influenza vaccine. V is TRBV12-3 or TRBV12-4 and J is TRBJ2-3, with 10 bases lining up with TRBD1. The CDR3 DNA reads TGTGCCAGCAGTTTAGCGCGCATTCGACAGGGGGCGGATACGCAGTATTTT. This codes for CASSLARIRQGADTQYF.